Below are 20 T cell receptor beta chains sequenced from a single sample in a study of T cell responses to AZD1222 COVID-19 vaccine. Sequencing was performed with immunoSEQ multiplex PCR; in TCRdb, only in-frame clones are kept and a portion is missing. The sample consists of approximately 150,000 clones, 92% of them appearing once. Sequenced here: peripheral blood, sampled on day 0 of AZD1222 vaccination. All receptors come from an adult in good health.

The V call is TRBV12-5, the J call TRBJ2-2; 8 positions match TRBD1. V was pared by 0 bases and J by 4 bases, with 7 bases of the junction left unmatched. Germline values: CDR1 LGHNT, CDR2 FRNRAP. The CDR3 spans 17 residues. CDR3 amino acids: CASGLVQGAVSTGELFF. CDR3 in DNA: TGTGCTAGTGGTTTGGTTCAGGGGGCAGTAAGCACCGGGGAGCTGTTTTTT.

Remarks on this clone: Other DNA sequences in the same sample also yield this CDR3. This chain links TRBV19 with TRBJ1-2; 9 positions match TRBD1. Trimming cost V 9 bases and J 5 bases; bases outside gene matches: 1. Per the germline V gene, CDR1 is LNHDA and CDR2 is SQIVND (reference sequence). The CDR3 length is 11 residues. The CDR3 loop is CASGQGYGYTF. The CDR3 nucleotides read TGTGCCAGCGGACAGGGGTATGGCTACACCTTC.

This chain connects TRBV6-1 to TRBJ1-2; no firm D call. Germline CDR1 is MNHNS and CDR2 is SASEGT. This CDR3 has 17 amino acids. The V end lost 2 bases, the J end lost 0 bases, and 16 bases lay between the germline ends. CDR3: CASSELFWQTSNYGYTF. In DNA, the CDR3 is TGTGCCAGCAGTGAATTATTTTGGCAGACCTCTAACTATGGCTACACCTTC.

For the CDR3, the DNA is TGTGCCAGCAGTTACAACCCCAGGGGACCCCTCTACGAGCAGTACTTC. The encoded protein is CASSYNPRGPLYEQYF. The rearrangement joins TRBV6-6 to TRBJ2-7, with D perhaps TRBD1 (6 bases). The CDR3 totals 16 residues. V was shortened by 2 bases and J by 3 bases, with 17 bases between the two germline ends. The germline V gene has CDR1 MNHNY and CDR2 SVGAGI (reference sequence).

V usage is TRBV19 and J usage is TRBJ1-2, with unresolved D. The CDR3 runs to 14 residues. V shed 5 bases and J shed 4 bases, with 14 bases lying between them. Germline loops: CDR1 LNHDA, CDR2 SQIVND (reference sequence). In nucleotides, the CDR3 is TGTGCCAGTAGTGTCCGGTTGGGCGGCTATGGCTACACCTTC. It codes for CASSVRLGGYGYTF.

J is TRBJ2-5 and V is TRBV7-3, with D perhaps TRBD2 (5 bases). The CDR3 extends over 14 amino acids. The V gene lost 0 bases and the J gene lost 5 bases, with 10 bases spanning the gap. The germline V gene has CDR1 SGHTA and CDR2 FQGTGA. CDR3 in amino acids: CASSLTGLQETQYF. The CDR3 nucleotides are TGTGCCAGCAGCTTAACTGGACTCCAGGAGACCCAGTACTTC.

This chain uses TRBV4-3 with TRBJ1-2; 9 bases fit TRBD1. This CDR3 spans 16 amino acids. Losses at the gene ends were 1 base for V and 0 bases for J; bases not matched to a gene: 3. Germline assignment: CDR1 LGHNA and CDR2 YSLEER. The CDR3 protein is CASSQGTGATNYGYTF. The CDR3, as DNA: TGCGCCAGCAGCCAAGGGACAGGGGCGACTAACTATGGCTACACCTTC.

The V and J genes are TRBV11-2 and TRBJ2-5, with TRBD1 identical over 10 bases. CDR1 is SGHAT and CDR2 is FQNNGV in the germline V gene. The CDR3 is 16 residues long. After removal of 4 bases from V and 5 bases from J, the junction contained 10 bases not matched to a gene. The CDR3 here is CASSSRSGQGRETQYF. CDR3 DNA sequence: TGTGCCAGCAGCTCCCGGTCGGGACAGGGGCGGGAGACCCAGTACTTC. The entire variable domain, with the rest obtained from reference TRBV11-2 and TRBJ2-5, is as follows: EAGVAQSPRYKIIEKRQSVAFWCNPISGHATLYWYQQILGQGPKLLIQFQNNGVVDDSQLPKDRFSAERLKGVDSTLKIQPAKLEDSAVYLCASSSRSGQGRETQYFGPGTRLLVL.

This chain links TRBV11-2 with TRBJ1-1; TRBD1 matches at 7 bases. V trimming: 5 bases; J trimming: 1 base; junction bases outside the gene matches: 10. The germline CDR1 and CDR2 sequences are SGHAT and FQNNGV. CDR3 length: 16 amino acids. The CDR3 protein is CASSLSRDSQNTEAFF. The CDR3 DNA reads as TGTGCCAGCAGCCTCAGCCGGGACAGTCAGAACACTGAAGCTTTCTTT.

This chain connects TRBV19 to TRBJ1-2; D is possibly TRBD1 (6 bases). Per germline, CDR1 LNHDA and CDR2 SQIVND (reference sequence). V lost 6 bases and J lost 3, with 20 bases in between. This CDR3 is built from 16 residues. DNA for the CDR3: TGTGCCAGTAGATCGACCCGAGACAGGCCCTACTATGGCTACACCTTC. Protein sequence: CASRSTRDRPYYGYTF.

This clone came up once. The CDR3 loop is CASMVYGGGTTEAFF. The CDR3 DNA reads as TGTGCCAGTATGGTTTATGGGGGTGGGACCACTGAAGCTTTCTTT. The chain couples TRBV19 to TRBJ1-1; D might be TRBD1 (5 bases). Germline V gives CDR1 LNHDA, CDR2 SQIVND (reference sequence). Trimming took off 7 bases at V and 4 bases at J, with 19 bases between the two ends. There are 15 residues in the CDR3.

A single count supports this clone. The rearrangement joins TRBV3-1 (or the pseudogene TRBV3-2) to TRBJ2-7; 9 positions match TRBD2. Trimming at V came to 4 bases and at J to 3 bases, leaving 13 bases not matched to a gene. Germline V gene sequence: CDR1 LGHDT, CDR2 YNNKEL (reference sequence). The CDR3 loop spans 17 amino acids. The DNA for the CDR3 is TGTGCCAGCAGCCGCGTCAAATCTAGCGGGGCCTTCTACGAGCAGTACTTC. It encodes CASSRVKSSGAFYEQYF.

This clone was seen just once. The genes are TRBV3-1 (or the pseudogene TRBV3-2) and TRBJ1-4; 11 bases are shared with TRBD1. Trimming took 0 bases from V and 3 from J; bases not matched to a gene: 6. Germline V gives CDR1 LGHDT, CDR2 YNNKEL (reference sequence). This CDR3 is 18 amino acids long. CDR3: CASSQDTDRGLSNEKLFF. As DNA, the CDR3 is TGTGCCAGCAGCCAAGATACGGACAGGGGGCTGTCTAATGAAAAACTGTTTTTT.

The count of this clone is one. This chain joins TRBV18 and TRBJ2-2, with a possible D match to TRBD2 (6 bases). The ends were cut back, 6 bases at V and 3 bases at J, with 11 bases in the middle. The CDR3 has 14 amino acids. Germline CDR1 is KGHSH and CDR2 is LQKENI. The CDR3, as DNA: TGTGCCAGCTCGCGGGACCGACACACCGGGGAGCTGTTTTTT. Translation gives CASSRDRHTGELFF.

The V call is TRBV5-6, the J call TRBJ1-5, with D perhaps matching TRBD1 (5 bases). Germline CDR1 is SGHDT and CDR2 is YYEEEE. V was trimmed by 4 bases and J by 5 bases, leaving 22 bases between them. The CDR3 sequence is 17 residues long. The CDR3 DNA follows: TGTGCCAGCAGCCAAAACAGCGGGACTTCTTACCATCAGCCCCAGCATTTT. Protein: CASSQNSGTSYHQPQHF.

This chain connects TRBV9 to TRBJ1-1; the match to TRBD1 covers 7 bases. Unmatched junction bases numbered 7, after V lost 0 bases and J lost 5 bases. This CDR3 is 15 amino acids long. From germline, CDR1 is SGDLS and CDR2 YYNGEE. The chain's CDR3 is CASSVGPGGRTEAFF. DNA of the CDR3: TGTGCCAGCAGCGTAGGTCCAGGGGGGAGAACTGAAGCTTTCTTT.

The CDR3 reads CASSPQWGYEQYF. The CDR3 nucleotides read TGTGCCAGCTCACCACAATGGGGCTACGAGCAGTACTTC. This chain connects TRBV18 to TRBJ2-7; D is unclear. Germline V gene lookup returns CDR1 KGHSH and CDR2 LQKENI. The CDR3 totals 13 residues. Trimming removed 1 base at V and 3 bases at J, with 7 bases between.

The chain recombines TRBV30 with TRBJ1-3; D is uncertain. Deletions cut 0 bases from V and 4 bases from J, with 1 base between. This CDR3 is 11 amino acids long. Looked up from germline, CDR1 is GTSNPN and CDR2 is SVGIG (reference sequence). The CDR3 sequence: CAWSVGNTIYF. DNA of the CDR3: TGTGCCTGGAGTGTAGGAAACACCATATATTTT.

The V call is TRBV5-1, the J call TRBJ1-4, with 7 bases aligning to TRBD1. Losses at the gene ends were 5 bases for V and 8 bases for J; bases not matched to a gene: 6. The germline V gene has CDR1 SGHRS and CDR2 YFSETQ. The CDR3 extends over 13 amino acids. In DNA, the CDR3 is TGCGCCAGCAGTGGACAGGAGCAAGAAAAACTGTTTTTT. Amino acids: CASSGQEQEKLFF.

The CDR3, as DNA: TGTGCCAGCAGCTTAGAACTAGCGGGGGGGCTCGAGCAGTACTTC. It is translated as CASSLELAGGLEQYF. The chain is built from TRBV7-2 and TRBJ2-7, with 13 bases matching TRBD2. The germline V gene encodes CDR1 SGHTA and CDR2 FQGNSA. This CDR3 is built from 15 residues. Germline trimming cut 1 base from V and 6 bases from J; bases unmatched to any gene: 3.